This TCR beta chain was obtained from a study of T cell changes during pregnancy in multiple sclerosis (dated by TCRdb to the late 2010s). Broadly, across the study: The study looked at changes in the T cell repertoire across pregnancy in women with multiple sclerosis.

Library prep was done by the immunoSEQ multiplex PCR assay. Here the immuneACCESS table is served through TCRdb, limited to in-frame sequences with V and J called. Missing clones are a known gap in these copies; in checked studies unresolved V genes cover under half, and the rest lacks a known reason. Within this sample are about 31,000 clones, with 80% to 90% of them counted one time only. The ten largest clones take up 8% to 10% of the sample. Of note for this clone: Its antigen is currently not known. One base away there is no much larger clone; base qualities are not given.

CDR1 MDHEN and CDR2 SYDVKM are derived from the germline V gene. Relative to germline, V is 4 bases shorter and J is 3 bases shorter, with 13 bases between their ends. The cysteine opens and the phenylalanine closes a CDR3 of 14 amino acids. Solely the CDR3 DNA is kept, with 42 bases framed from the first base. This clonotype was obtained from a female donor with multiple sclerosis, enrolled in a pregnancy study. The chain is made from TRBV28 and TRBJ2-7; D gene: possibly TRBD1, on 6 matching bases. The sequencing here drew on CD8+ T cells from peripheral blood mononuclear cells, taken in the first trimester of pregnancy. This receptor carries the CDR3 CASSYRAEDYEQYF. In nucleotide form, the sequence is TGTGCCAGCAGTTACAGGGCCGAGGACTACGAGCAGTACTTC.